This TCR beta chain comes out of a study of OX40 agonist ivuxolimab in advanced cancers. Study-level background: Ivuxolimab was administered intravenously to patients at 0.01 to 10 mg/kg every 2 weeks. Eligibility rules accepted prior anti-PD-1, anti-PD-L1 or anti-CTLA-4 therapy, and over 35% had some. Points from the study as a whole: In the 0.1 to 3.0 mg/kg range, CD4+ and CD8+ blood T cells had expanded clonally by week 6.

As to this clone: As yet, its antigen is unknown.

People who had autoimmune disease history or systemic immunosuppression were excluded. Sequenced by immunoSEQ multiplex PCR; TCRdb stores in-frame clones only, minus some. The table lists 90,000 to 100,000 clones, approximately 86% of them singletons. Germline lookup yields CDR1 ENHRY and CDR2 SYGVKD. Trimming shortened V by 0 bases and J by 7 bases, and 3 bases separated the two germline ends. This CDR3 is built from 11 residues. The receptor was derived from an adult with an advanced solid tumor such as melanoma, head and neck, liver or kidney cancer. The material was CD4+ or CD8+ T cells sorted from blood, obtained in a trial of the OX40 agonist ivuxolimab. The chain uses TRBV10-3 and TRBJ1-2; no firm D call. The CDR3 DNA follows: TGTGCCATCAGTGAGTCGAGTGGCTACACCTTC. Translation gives CAISESSGYTF.